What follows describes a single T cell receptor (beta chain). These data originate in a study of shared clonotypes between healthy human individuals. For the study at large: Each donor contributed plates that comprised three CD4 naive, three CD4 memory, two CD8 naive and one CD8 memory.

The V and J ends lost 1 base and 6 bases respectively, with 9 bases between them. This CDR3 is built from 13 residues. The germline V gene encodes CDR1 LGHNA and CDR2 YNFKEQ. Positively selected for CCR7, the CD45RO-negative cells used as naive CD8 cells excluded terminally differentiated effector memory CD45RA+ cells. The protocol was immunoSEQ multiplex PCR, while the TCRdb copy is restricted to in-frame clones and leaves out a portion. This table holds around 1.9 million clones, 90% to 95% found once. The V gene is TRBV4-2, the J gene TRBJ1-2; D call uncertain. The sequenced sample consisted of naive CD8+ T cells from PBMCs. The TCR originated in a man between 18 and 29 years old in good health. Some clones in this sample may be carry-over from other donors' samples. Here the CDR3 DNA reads TGTGCCAGCAGCCAAGTGGGTGAGGATGGCTACACCTTC. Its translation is CASSQVGEDGYTF.